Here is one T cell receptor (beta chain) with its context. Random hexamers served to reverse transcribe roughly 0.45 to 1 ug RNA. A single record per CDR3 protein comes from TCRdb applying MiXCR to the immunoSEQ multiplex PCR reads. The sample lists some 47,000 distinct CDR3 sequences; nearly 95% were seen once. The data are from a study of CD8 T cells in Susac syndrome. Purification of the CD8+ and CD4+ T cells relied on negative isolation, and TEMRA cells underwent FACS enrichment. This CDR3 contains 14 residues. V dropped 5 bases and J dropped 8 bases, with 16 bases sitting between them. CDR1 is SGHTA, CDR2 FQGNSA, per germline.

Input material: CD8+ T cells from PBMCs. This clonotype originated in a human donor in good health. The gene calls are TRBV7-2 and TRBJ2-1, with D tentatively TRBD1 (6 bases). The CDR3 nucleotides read TGTGCCAGCAGCCCCAGACAGGTAGTGTATGAGCAGTTCTTC. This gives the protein CASSPRQVVYEQFF.